The next 17 T cell receptor beta chains were all read from a single sample in a study of Graves' ophthalmopathy and Graves' hyperthyroidism. The TCR beta CDR3 regions underwent amplification from RNA transcripts. First-round RT-PCR with HTBI primers preceded a second-round multiplex PCR. TCRdb reprocessed the multiplex PCR reads via MiXCR and lists one record per CDR3 protein. The sample holds 350,000 to 450,000 distinct CDR3 sequences; roughly 18% are singletons and the top ten take about 1.4%. The material sequenced was peripheral blood. Receptors originate from a woman aged 18-29 years with Graves' ophthalmopathy.

The table lists this clonotype with many counts. The genes are TRBV28 and TRBJ2-7; tentative D call: TRBD2 (5 bases). Between the trimmed V and J ends, which lost 4 bases and 3 bases, there was a span of 13 bases. Germline CDR1 reads MDHEN; CDR2 reads SYDVKM. This CDR3 is 14 amino acids long. The DNA for the CDR3 is TGTGCCAGCAGTTACGCGAGGGCTGGCTACGAGCAGTACTTC. Its protein is CASSYARAGYEQYF.

In this sample, this clonotype turned up many times. V is TRBV4-2 and J is TRBJ2-6; unclear D gene. Germline CDR1 reads LGHNA; CDR2 reads YNFKEQ. The CDR3 loop spans 15 amino acids. Trimming removed 4 bases at V and 3 bases at J, with 10 bases between. CDR3 DNA: TGTGCCAGCAGCCGGAATACGGATGGGGCCAACGTCCTGACTTTC. Translating gives CASSRNTDGANVLTF.

This clonotype was seen many times. V and J are TRBV27 and TRBJ1-5; D not certain. The V end was cut by 3 bases, the J end by 3 bases, with 3 bases between. This CDR3 is built from 12 residues. Germline CDR1 is MNHEY and CDR2 is SMNVEV (reference sequence). The CDR3 nucleotides read TGTGCCAGCAGTTTTTACAATCAGCCCCAGCATTTT. This sequence encodes CASSFYNQPQHF.

The gene calls are TRBV6-1 and TRBJ2-7; the D gene is possibly TRBD1 (6 bases). Trimming shortened V by 7 bases and J by 4 bases, and 17 bases separated the two germline ends. Germline CDR1 is MNHNS and CDR2 is SASEGT. This CDR3 is 14 amino acids long. CDR3 sequence reads: CASKTGRGPYEQYF. The CDR3 nucleotides read TGTGCCAGCAAAACAGGCAGGGGACCTTACGAGCAGTACTTC.

The rearrangement uses TRBV6-5 and TRBJ1-1; the D is unclear. Between the trimmed V and J ends, which lost 2 bases and 0 bases, there was a span of 10 bases. This CDR3 region has 15 residues. Looked up from germline, CDR1 is MNHEY and CDR2 is SVGAGI. The CDR3 region is CASSYGFLMNTEAFF. As DNA, the CDR3 is TGTGCCAGCAGTTACGGATTTTTAATGAACACTGAAGCTTTCTTT.

There are many counts of this clonotype. J is TRBJ2-7 and V is TRBV6-2 or TRBV6-3; 8 nucleotides match TRBD1. After removal of 7 bases from V and 3 bases from J, the junction contained 5 bases not matched to a gene. The CDR3 is 13 residues long. Germline V gene sequence: CDR1 MNHEY, CDR2 SVGEGT. The CDR3: CASKRTGSYEQYF. The CDR3 DNA follows: TGTGCCAGCAAACGGACAGGGAGCTACGAGCAGTACTTC.

In this sample, this clonotype turned up many times. J is TRBJ2-7 and V is TRBV12-3 or TRBV12-4; 10 bases are a match to TRBD1. The length of the CDR3 is 17 residues. With V trimmed by 7 bases and J by 0 bases, 12 bases remained unmatched. The CDR3 is CASTHFQGTGVSYEQYF. In DNA form, the CDR3 reads TGTGCCAGCACTCATTTCCAAGGGACAGGGGTCTCCTACGAGCAGTACTTC.

This clonotype was recorded many times. This chain joins TRBV11-1 and TRBJ1-1; TRBD1 might be the D (5 bases). The CDR3 length is 16 residues. CDR1 is SGHAT and CDR2 is FQDESV in the germline V gene (reference sequence). V was pared by 4 bases and J by 9 bases, with 24 bases between. In DNA, the CDR3 is TGTGCCAGCAGCTCCTCGAGGGAGGGCAGGGCGGCGCAAGCTTTCTTT. It specifies CASSSSREGRAAQAFF. Using reference TRBV11-1 and TRBJ1-1 for the parts outside the CDR3, the full variable domain is EAEVAQSPRYKITEKSQAVAFWCDPISGHATLYWYRQILGQGPELLVQFQDESVVDDSQLPKDRFSAERLKGVDSTLKIQPAELGDSAMYLCASSSSREGRAAQAFFGQGTRLTVV.

This clonotype was detected many times. This sequence joins TRBV7-8 and TRBJ2-7, with no clear D. In germline, CDR1 is SGHVS, CDR2 FQNEAQ. The CDR3 length is 13 residues. Deletions cut 1 base from V and 3 bases from J, with 7 bases between. CDR3 sequence (DNA): TGTGCCAGCAGCTTAGGGTCCTACTACGAGCAGTACTTC. Translating gives CASSLGSYYEQYF.

The sample holds many counts of this clonotype. The V and J genes are TRBV10-2 and TRBJ1-6; D gene unclear. V was shortened by 0 bases and J by 0 bases, with 12 bases between the two germline ends. The CDR3 loop spans 18 amino acids. CDR1 is WSHSY and CDR2 is SAAADI in the germline V gene. The CDR3 DNA sequence: TGCGCCAGCAGTGAGTCGATCACCCGAGCCTCCTATAATTCACCCCTCCACTTT. Its protein product is CASSESITRASYNSPLHF.

This clonotype was counted many times. This may come from a read error, since a much larger clone is one base off. This chain links TRBV6-1 with TRBJ2-5, with D maybe TRBD1 (5 bases). The CDR3 totals 14 residues. CDR1 is MNHNS and CDR2 is SASEGT in the germline V gene. As DNA, the CDR3 is TGTGCCAGCAGACCATCAGGGAATCAAGAGACCCAGTGCTTC. Its protein is CASRPSGNQETQCF.

This clonotype was counted at least ten times. The chain links TRBV6-5 to TRBJ1-2; 7 nucleotides line up with TRBD1. The germline gives CDR1 MNHEY, CDR2 SVGAGI. This CDR3 region has 16 residues. Trimming removed 2 bases from V and 8 bases from J; junction bases left unmatched: 14. The CDR3 DNA reads as TGTGCCAGCAGTTACACCGGGACAGAGTTTTTGAGGGGCTACACCTTC. It encodes CASSYTGTEFLRGYTF.

Many counts were recorded for this clonotype. This sequence joins TRBV24-1 and TRBJ2-7; D is undetermined. V dropped 7 bases and J dropped 1 base, with 10 bases sitting between them. CDR3 length: 13 residues. Germline V gene data show CDR1 as KGHDR and CDR2 as SFDVKD. The DNA of the CDR3 is TGTGCCACCAGCCCTACCTTATCCTACGAGCAGTACTTC. This codes for CATSPTLSYEQYF.

This clonotype was detected only a few times. This chain connects TRBV19 to TRBJ1-2; no definite D call. From germline, CDR1 is LNHDA and CDR2 SQIVND (reference sequence). The CDR3 consists of 14 residues. V dropped 2 bases and J dropped 4 bases, with 11 bases sitting between them. CDR3: CASSIIQRGYGYTF. The CDR3 DNA follows: TGTGCCAGTAGTATAATTCAACGGGGCTATGGCTACACCTTC. The full variable domain, completed using reference TRBV19 and TRBJ1-2, is DGGITQSPKYLFRKEGQNVTLSCEQNLNHDAMYWYRQDPGQGLRLIYYSQIVNDFQKGDIAEGYSVSREKKESFPLTVTSAQKNPTAFYLCASSIIQRGYGYTFGSGTRLTVV.

The chain is built from TRBV6-2 or TRBV6-3 and TRBJ2-5; the D gene could be TRBD1 or TRBD2 (5 bases each). The CDR3 runs to 13 residues. V lost 6 bases and J 4 bases, leaving 12 bases between the germline ends. Per the germline V gene, CDR1 is MNHEY and CDR2 is SVGEGT. CDR3 nucleotide sequence: TGTGCCAGCAGGACAAGGGACCGAGAGACCCAGTACTTC. It encodes CASRTRDRETQYF.

This clonotype was recorded many times. The rearrangement links TRBV6-2 or TRBV6-3 to TRBJ1-1; 7 nucleotides match TRBD1. V trimming: 6 bases; J trimming: 0 bases; junction bases outside the gene matches: 4. This CDR3 is 14 amino acids long. Germline CDR1 MNHEY, CDR2 SVGEGT. CDR3 nucleotide sequence: TGTGCCAGCAGACAAGACAGGGTGAACACTGAAGCTTTCTTT. As protein: CASRQDRVNTEAFF.

This clonotype was recorded many times. The genes are TRBV9 and TRBJ1-1, with D maybe TRBD1 (6 bases). CDR3 length: 14 residues. V was pared by 3 bases and J by 1 base, with 10 bases between. CDR1 is SGDLS and CDR2 is YYNGEE in the germline V gene. CDR3 amino acids: CASSGQAWNTEAFF. The CDR3 nucleotides read TGTGCCAGCAGCGGACAGGCCTGGAACACTGAAGCTTTCTTT. Based on the CDR3 plus reference TRBV9 and TRBJ1-1, the full variable domain is DSGVTQTPKHLITATGQRVTLRCSPRSGDLSVYWYQQSLDQGLQFLIQYYNGEERAKGNILERFSAQQFPDLHSELNLSSLELGDSALYFCASSGQAWNTEAFFGQGTRLTVV.